This is a list of T cell receptor beta chains from one sample in a study of CD4 and CD8 cells across lung adenocarcinoma regions. Using its own MiXCR run on the PCR reads, TCRdb lists one record per CDR3 protein. The table has around 18,000 distinct CDR3 sequences, 51% seen once. Source material: CD8+ T cells from the center of a lung tumor. The receptor source for this set is a female donor with lung adenocarcinoma. The CD4 and CD8 labels of this study may be unreliable. Both conserved end residues are part of each CDR3. D genes are given only for firm matches. The size entry is marked missing in some rows and otherwise reads once, few, many or a size class.

clone_size: medium-sized; v_call: TRBV12-3/TRBV12-4; d_call: NA; j_call: TRBJ2-5; cdr3_aa: CASRRGETQYF; cdr3_nt: TGTGCCAGCCGCCGAGGGGAGACCCAGTACTTC
clone_size: few; v_call: TRBV9; d_call: NA; j_call: TRBJ2-4; cdr3_aa: CASSVNGLAKNIQYF; cdr3_nt: TGTGCCAGCAGCGTGAATGGGCTAGCCAAAAACATTCAGTACTTC
clone_size: few; v_call: TRBV12-5; d_call: NA; j_call: TRBJ2-2; cdr3_aa: CASGLGGVNTGELFF; cdr3_nt: TGTGCTAGTGGTTTGGGCGGGGTGAACACCGGGGAGCTGTTTTTT
clone_size: NA; v_call: TRBV5-1; d_call: NA; j_call: TRBJ2-3; cdr3_aa: CARSPGGLHRDTQYF; cdr3_nt: TGCGCCAGGAGCCCGGGGGGCCTTCACCGAGATACCCAGTATTTT
clone_size: many; v_call: TRBV11-2; d_call: TRBD2; j_call: TRBJ2-1; cdr3_aa: CASSPSLLAGGPNEQFF; cdr3_nt: TGTGCCAGCAGCCCGTCTCTCTTAGCGGGGGGGCCCAATGAGCAGTTCTTC
clone_size: few; v_call: TRBV24-1; d_call: NA; j_call: TRBJ2-1; cdr3_aa: CATSDPGRGAYNEQFF; cdr3_nt: TGTGCCACCAGTGACCCAGGGAGAGGGGCCTACAATGAGCAGTTCTTC
clone_size: NA; v_call: TRBV27; d_call: NA; j_call: TRBJ2-3; cdr3_aa: CASSLQGVSTGTLYF; cdr3_nt: TGTGCCAGCAGTCTACAGGGTGTAAGCACCGGTACGCTGTATTTT
clone_size: NA; v_call: TRBV6-1; d_call: TRBD2; j_call: TRBJ2-1; cdr3_aa: CASSGGGRVYNEQFF; cdr3_nt: TGTGCCAGCAGTGGGGGCGGGAGGGTCTACAATGAGCAGTTCTTC
clone_size: medium-sized; v_call: TRBV10-3; d_call: TRBD1; j_call: TRBJ2-3; cdr3_aa: CATRDRLTGTQYF; cdr3_nt: TGTGCCACCCGGGACAGGCTAACGGGTACGCAGTATTTT
clone_size: NA; v_call: TRBV20-1; d_call: TRBD2; j_call: TRBJ2-7; cdr3_aa: CSAIGIAGDEQYF; cdr3_nt: TGCAGTGCAATCGGGATAGCGGGCGACGAGCAGTACTTC
clone_size: few; v_call: TRBV6-5; d_call: NA; j_call: TRBJ2-1; cdr3_aa: CASSYSAAVANEQFF; cdr3_nt: TGTGCCAGCAGTTACTCGGCGGCGGTGGCCAATGAGCAGTTCTTC
clone_size: NA; v_call: TRBV10-2; d_call: NA; j_call: TRBJ2-3; cdr3_aa: CASSATGLGDTDTQYF; cdr3_nt: TGCGCCAGCAGTGCCACGGGGCTGGGTGACACAGACACTCAGTACTTT
clone_size: NA; v_call: TRBV27; d_call: TRBD2; j_call: TRBJ2-5; cdr3_aa: CAGSAGEGGETQYF; cdr3_nt: TGTGCGGGCAGTGCGGGGGAGGGCGGGGAGACGCAGTACTTT
clone_size: NA; v_call: TRBV7-2; d_call: TRBD2; j_call: TRBJ2-5; cdr3_aa: CASSSGVGAGGGGQETQYF; cdr3_nt: TGTGCCAGCAGCTCGGGCGTGGGGGCCGGGGGGGGGGGCCAAGAGACCCAGTACTTC
clone_size: many; v_call: TRBV10-1; d_call: TRBD2; j_call: TRBJ2-1; cdr3_aa: CASSVAGTSGYNEQFF; cdr3_nt: TGCGCCAGCAGTGTTGCTGGGACTAGCGGATACAATGAGCAGTTCTTC
clone_size: NA; v_call: TRBV6-1; d_call: TRBD1; j_call: TRBJ2-1; cdr3_aa: CASRRQGGNEQFF; cdr3_nt: TGTGCCAGCCGACGACAGGGTGGGAATGAGCAGTTCTTC
clone_size: many; v_call: TRBV6-1; d_call: NA; j_call: TRBJ2-5; cdr3_aa: CASSTAGGGKETQYF; cdr3_nt: TGTGCCAGCAGCACCGCCGGTGGGGGGAAAGAGACCCAGTACTTC
clone_size: NA; v_call: TRBV6-1; d_call: NA; j_call: TRBJ2-4; cdr3_aa: CASRVGTGFDQNIQYF; cdr3_nt: TGTGCCAGCAGGGTCGGGACTGGCTTTGACCAAAACATCCAGTACTTC
clone_size: NA; v_call: TRBV6-1; d_call: NA; j_call: TRBJ2-7; cdr3_aa: CASSEEPTPYEQYF; cdr3_nt: TGTGCCAGCAGTGAAGAACCTACTCCCTACGAGCAGTACTTC
clone_size: few; v_call: TRBV6-1; d_call: TRBD2; j_call: TRBJ2-7; cdr3_aa: CASSDPGGEQYF; cdr3_nt: TGTGCCAGCAGTGACCCGGGGGGGGAGCAGTACTTC
clone_size: NA; v_call: TRBV6-5; d_call: NA; j_call: TRBJ2-3; cdr3_aa: CASSYNSPNAQYF; cdr3_nt: TGTGCCAGCAGTTACAACAGCCCGAATGCGCAGTACTTT
clone_size: NA; v_call: TRBV4-3; d_call: NA; j_call: TRBJ1-5; cdr3_aa: CASSQYRFDSNQPQHF; cdr3_nt: TGCGCCAGCAGCCAGTATAGATTTGATAGCAATCAGCCCCAGCATTTT
clone_size: medium-sized; v_call: TRBV6-1; d_call: NA; j_call: TRBJ2-7; cdr3_aa: CASFGQTYEQYF; cdr3_nt: TGTGCCAGCTTTGGGCAGACCTACGAGCAGTACTTC
clone_size: NA; v_call: TRBV27; d_call: NA; j_call: TRBJ1-1; cdr3_aa: CASSFGPGAATEAFF; cdr3_nt: TGTGCCAGCAGTTTTGGACCAGGAGCGGCCACTGAAGCTTTCTTT
clone_size: NA; v_call: TRBV6-5; d_call: NA; j_call: TRBJ1-5; cdr3_aa: CASSYARGGNQPQHF; cdr3_nt: TGTGCCAGCAGTTACGCCCGGGGAGGCAATCAGCCCCAGCATTTT
clone_size: few; v_call: TRBV6-1; d_call: NA; j_call: TRBJ2-3; cdr3_aa: CASKRGLQDTQYF; cdr3_nt: TGTGCCAGCAAACGAGGTTTACAAGATACGCAGTATTTT
clone_size: few; v_call: TRBV6-4; d_call: NA; j_call: TRBJ2-1; cdr3_aa: CASSALPGLLNEQFF; cdr3_nt: TGTGCCAGCAGTGCCCTACCGGGACTCCTCAATGAGCAGTTCTTC
clone_size: many; v_call: TRBV5-1; d_call: NA; j_call: TRBJ2-2; cdr3_aa: CASSLQAASGTGELFF; cdr3_nt: TGCGCCAGCAGCTTACAGGCGGCCTCTGGCACCGGGGAGCTGTTTTTT
clone_size: NA; v_call: TRBV14; d_call: NA; j_call: TRBJ2-3; cdr3_aa: CASSQAGADTQYF; cdr3_nt: TGTGCCAGCAGCCAAGCGGGAGCGGATACGCAGTATTTT
clone_size: NA; v_call: TRBV7-2; d_call: NA; j_call: TRBJ1-6; cdr3_aa: CASSAPAGNPNSPLHF; cdr3_nt: TGTGCCAGCAGCGCCCCGGCGGGAAACCCTAATTCACCCCTCCACTTT
clone_size: NA; v_call: TRBV10-3; d_call: NA; j_call: TRBJ1-6; cdr3_aa: CAISGPVNSPLHF; cdr3_nt: TGTGCCATCAGTGGACCAGTAAATTCACCCCTCCACTTT
clone_size: many; v_call: TRBV10-1; d_call: NA; j_call: TRBJ2-1; cdr3_aa: CASSDRDRPYNEQFF; cdr3_nt: TGCGCCAGCAGTGACCGAGACAGGCCCTACAATGAGCAGTTCTTC
clone_size: NA; v_call: TRBV6-1; d_call: NA; j_call: TRBJ2-4; cdr3_aa: CASSESGMRAKDTQYF; cdr3_nt: TGTGCGAGCAGTGAATCGGGGATGAGAGCCAAAGACACTCAGTACTTT
clone_size: many; v_call: TRBV7-2; d_call: NA; j_call: TRBJ2-5; cdr3_aa: CASSPDRRQETQYF; cdr3_nt: TGTGCCAGCAGCCCGGACAGAAGACAAGAGACCCAGTACTTC
clone_size: NA; v_call: TRBV27; d_call: TRBD1; j_call: TRBJ2-1; cdr3_aa: CASGQGVRSSYNEQFF; cdr3_nt: TGTGCCAGCGGACAGGGGGTACGGAGCTCCTACAATGAGCAGTTCTTC
clone_size: NA; v_call: TRBV27; d_call: TRBD2; j_call: TRBJ2-7; cdr3_aa: CARSGGAGEHTQYF; cdr3_nt: TGTGCGAGGAGCGGGGGCGCGGGAGAACATACGCAGTACTTC
clone_size: NA; v_call: TRBV27; d_call: NA; j_call: TRBJ2-3; cdr3_aa: CASTSWGQSGTDTQYF; cdr3_nt: TGTGCCAGCACCTCTTGGGGGCAAAGTGGCACAGATACTCAGTATTTC
clone_size: NA; v_call: TRBV27; d_call: TRBD2; j_call: TRBJ2-2; cdr3_aa: CASSPQRGRGTGELFF; cdr3_nt: TGTGCCAGCAGTCCACAGCGGGGGCGGGGCACCGGGGAGCTGTTTTTT
clone_size: NA; v_call: TRBV25-1; d_call: NA; j_call: TRBJ2-3; cdr3_aa: CASSEPGLCAKDTQYF; cdr3_nt: TGTGCCAGCAGTGAACCGGGGCTGTGTGCCAAAGACACTCAGTATTTC
clone_size: few; v_call: TRBV4-3; d_call: NA; j_call: TRBJ2-7; cdr3_aa: CASSQGADVYEQYF; cdr3_nt: TGCGCCAGCAGCCAAGGCGCGGACGTCTACGAGCAGTACTTC
clone_size: NA; v_call: TRBV6-1; d_call: NA; j_call: TRBJ2-1; cdr3_aa: CASTEWKGYEQFF; cdr3_nt: TGTGCCAGCACTGAATGGAAGGGGTATGAGCAGTTCTTC
clone_size: NA; v_call: TRBV6-5; d_call: NA; j_call: TRBJ2-7; cdr3_aa: CASCCAVSGTTSTDTQYF; cdr3_nt: TGTGCCAGCTGTTGCGCGGTCTCCGGGACCACTAGCACAGATACGCAGTACTTC
clone_size: few; v_call: TRBV5-1; d_call: NA; j_call: TRBJ1-1; cdr3_aa: CASSLAGQTEAFF; cdr3_nt: TGCGCCAGCAGCTTGGCAGGGCAGACTGAAGCTTTCTTT
clone_size: many; v_call: TRBV10-2; d_call: TRBD2; j_call: TRBJ2-2; cdr3_aa: CASRAILAGVGGELFF; cdr3_nt: TGCGCCAGCAGAGCGATATTAGCGGGAGTGGGGGGGGAGCTGTTTTTT
clone_size: many; v_call: TRBV6-1; d_call: TRBD1; j_call: TRBJ2-3; cdr3_aa: CASSERDRVTDTQYF; cdr3_nt: TGTGCCAGCAGTGAAAGGGACAGGGTTACAGATACGCAGTATTTT
clone_size: NA; v_call: TRBV7-2; d_call: NA; j_call: TRBJ2-5; cdr3_aa: CASSIPPGTQYF; cdr3_nt: TGTGCCAGCAGCATACCCCCAGGGACCCAGTACTTC